The entry below describes one T cell receptor (beta chain). Its specificity is unknown. The CDR3 covers 13 residues. Trimming took 0 bases from V and 6 from J, leaving 5 bases between them. CDR1 is LNHDA and CDR2 is SQIVND in the germline V gene (reference sequence). Synthetic TCR analog templates were added to each PCR reaction. Profiled with immunoSEQ multiplex PCR; TCRdb holds only in-frame clones, not every one. The sample has approximately 46,000 clones; roughly 77% are singletons. The sample belongs to a study of PD-L1 blockade in urothelial cancer. Study summary: Men with urothelial cancer arising in the bladder made up about nine tenths of the roughly 29 patients. Previous chemotherapy exposure amounted to 0 to 3 regimens for patients. The study, taken as a whole, reports: Tumor-associated clones in blood expanded more at 3 weeks in durable-benefit patients.

Sequencing used PBMCs, obtained around atezolizumab (anti-PD-L1) treatment. This clonotype was obtained from a man in his sixties or seventies with urothelial cancer. The genes are TRBV19 and TRBJ2-2; D uncertain. The CDR3 DNA is TGTGCCAGTAGTATAGACCATCCCGGGGAGCTGTTTTTT. Translating gives CASSIDHPGELFF. Supplemented by reference TRBV19 and TRBJ2-2, the full variable domain reads DGGITQSPKYLFRKEGQNVTLSCEQNLNHDAMYWYRQDPGQGLRLIYYSQIVNDFQKGDIAEGYSVSREKKESFPLTVTSAQKNPTAFYLCASSIDHPGELFFGEGSRLTVL.